This T cell receptor beta chain was retrieved from a study of CD8+CD57+ T cells in acquired aplastic anemia. Researchers used genomic DNA as the template to profile TCR beta VDJ and CDR3. TCRdb re-called the reads through MiXCR, storing one row per CDR3 protein. The data show roughly 190,000 distinct CDR3 sequences, roughly half seen once. Concerning this clonotype: A much larger clone differs from this one at a single base, so this may be a read error.

Before being chosen for sequencing, patients had shown CD8+CD57+ cell expansion by flow cytometry. The CDR3 runs to 14 residues. Germline V gives CDR1 ENHRY, CDR2 SYGVKD. The source is a human donor with aplastic anemia. Sequenced material: sorted CD4+, CD8+, or CD8+CD57+ T cells (not recorded which) from PBMCs. V and J are TRBV10-3 and TRBJ2-2, with D unresolved. The CDR3 region is CASSSPTGTGELFF. The CDR3 nucleotides read TGTGCCAGCAGTTCCCCGACCGGCACCGGGGAGCTGTTTTTT.